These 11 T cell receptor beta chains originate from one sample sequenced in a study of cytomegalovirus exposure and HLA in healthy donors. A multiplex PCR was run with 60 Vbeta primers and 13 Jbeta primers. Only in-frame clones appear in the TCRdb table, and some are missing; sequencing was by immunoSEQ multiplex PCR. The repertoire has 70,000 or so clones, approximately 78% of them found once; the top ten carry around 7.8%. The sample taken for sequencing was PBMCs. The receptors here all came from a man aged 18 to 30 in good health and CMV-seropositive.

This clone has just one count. The CDR3 sequence: CASGSRAAGGFEQYF. The CDR3 DNA reads as TGTGCTAGTGGTTCCCGAGCAGCGGGAGGGTTTGAGCAGTACTTC. The chain links TRBV12-5 to TRBJ2-7; 10 bases are shared with TRBD2. CDR1 is LGHNT, CDR2 FRNRAP, per germline. V gave up 4 bases and J gave up 7 bases; unmatched junction bases: 10. This CDR3 is 15 amino acids long.

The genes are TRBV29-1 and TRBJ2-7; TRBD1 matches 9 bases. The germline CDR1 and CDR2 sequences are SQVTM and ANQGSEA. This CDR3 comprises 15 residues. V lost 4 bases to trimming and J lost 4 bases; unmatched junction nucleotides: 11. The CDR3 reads CSVGRDREINYEQYF. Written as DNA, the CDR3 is TGCAGCGTTGGGAGGGACAGGGAAATCAATTACGAGCAGTACTTC.

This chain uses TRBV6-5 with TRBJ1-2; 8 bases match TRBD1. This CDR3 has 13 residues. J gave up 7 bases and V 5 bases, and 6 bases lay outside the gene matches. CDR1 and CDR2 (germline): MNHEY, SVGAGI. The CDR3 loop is CASSQTGVGGYTF. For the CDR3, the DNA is TGTGCCAGCAGTCAGACAGGGGTGGGTGGCTACACCTTC.

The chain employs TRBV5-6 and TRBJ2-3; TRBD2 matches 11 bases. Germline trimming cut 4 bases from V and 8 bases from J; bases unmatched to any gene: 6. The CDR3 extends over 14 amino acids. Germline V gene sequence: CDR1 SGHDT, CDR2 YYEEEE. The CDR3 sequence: CASSHSGGAGTQYF. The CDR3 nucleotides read TGTGCCAGCAGCCATAGCGGGGGGGCGGGTACGCAGTATTTT.

For the CDR3, the DNA is TGCGCCAGCAAGGAGGCAGTGGGAAATTCACCCCTCCACTTT. Translated: CASKEAVGNSPLHF. This chain links TRBV5-1 with TRBJ1-6; D is unclear. There are 14 residues in the CDR3. V was trimmed by 6 bases and J by 7 bases, leaving 14 bases between them. Germline V CDR1 and CDR2: SGHRS, YFSETQ.

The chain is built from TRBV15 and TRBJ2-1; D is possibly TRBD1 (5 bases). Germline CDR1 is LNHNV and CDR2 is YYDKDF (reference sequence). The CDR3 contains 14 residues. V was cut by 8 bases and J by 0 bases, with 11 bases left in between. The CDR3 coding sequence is TGTGCCACCGGGGCGGTACACTCCTACAATGAGCAGTTCTTC. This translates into CATGAVHSYNEQFF. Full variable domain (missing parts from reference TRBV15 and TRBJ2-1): DAMVIQNPRYQVTQFGKPVTLSCSQTLNHNVMYWYQQKSSQAPKLLFHYYDKDFNNEADTPDNFQSRRPNTSFCFLDIRSPGLGDTAMYLCATGAVHSYNEQFFGPGTRLTVL.

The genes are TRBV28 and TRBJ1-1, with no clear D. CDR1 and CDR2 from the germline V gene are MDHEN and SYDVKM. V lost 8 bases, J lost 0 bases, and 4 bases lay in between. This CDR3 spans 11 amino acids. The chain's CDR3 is CASGLNTEAFF. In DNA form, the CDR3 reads TGTGCCAGCGGCCTGAACACTGAAGCTTTCTTT. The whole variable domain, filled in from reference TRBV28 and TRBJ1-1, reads DVKVTQSSRYLVKRTGEKVFLECVQDMDHENMFWYRQDPGLGLRLIYFSYDVKMKEKGDIPEGYSVSREKKERFSLILESASTNQTSMYLCASGLNTEAFFGQGTRLTVV.

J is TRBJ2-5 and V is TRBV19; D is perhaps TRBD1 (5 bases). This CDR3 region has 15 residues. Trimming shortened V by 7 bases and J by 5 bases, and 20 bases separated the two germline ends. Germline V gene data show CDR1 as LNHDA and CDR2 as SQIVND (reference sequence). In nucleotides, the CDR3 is TGTGCCAGTAAAGAAGGGATAGGGGTTCAGGAGACCCAGTACTTC. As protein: CASKEGIGVQETQYF.

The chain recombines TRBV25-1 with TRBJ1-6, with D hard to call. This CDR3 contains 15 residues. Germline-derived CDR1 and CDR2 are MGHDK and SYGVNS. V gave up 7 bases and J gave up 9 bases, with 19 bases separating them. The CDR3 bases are TGTGCCAGCATGTCAGCGCCTGATCGAGGTTCACCCCTCCACTTT. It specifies CASMSAPDRGSPLHF.

The CDR3 nucleotides are TGCGCCAGCGGCACGGGTCGGTCCTACGAGCAGTACTTC. Protein: CASGTGRSYEQYF. The chain recombines TRBV5-1 with TRBJ2-7; no firm D call. CDR1 and CDR2 (germline): SGHRS, YFSETQ. The ends were cut back, 7 bases at V and 1 base at J, with 12 bases in the middle. This CDR3 is 13 amino acids long. Variable domain in full (rest from reference TRBV5-1 and TRBJ2-7): KAGVTQTPRYLIKTRGQQVTLSCSPISGHRSVSWYQQTPGQGLQFLFEYFSETQRNKGNFPGRFSGRQFSNSRSEMNVSTLELGDSALYLCASGTGRSYEQYFGPGTRLTVT.

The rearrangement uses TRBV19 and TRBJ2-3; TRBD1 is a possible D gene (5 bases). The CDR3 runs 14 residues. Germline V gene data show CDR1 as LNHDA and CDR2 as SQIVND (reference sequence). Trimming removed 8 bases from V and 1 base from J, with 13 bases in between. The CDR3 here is CASSNLGGTDTQYF. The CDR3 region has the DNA TGTGCCAGTTCCAACTTAGGGGGCACAGATACGCAGTATTTT.